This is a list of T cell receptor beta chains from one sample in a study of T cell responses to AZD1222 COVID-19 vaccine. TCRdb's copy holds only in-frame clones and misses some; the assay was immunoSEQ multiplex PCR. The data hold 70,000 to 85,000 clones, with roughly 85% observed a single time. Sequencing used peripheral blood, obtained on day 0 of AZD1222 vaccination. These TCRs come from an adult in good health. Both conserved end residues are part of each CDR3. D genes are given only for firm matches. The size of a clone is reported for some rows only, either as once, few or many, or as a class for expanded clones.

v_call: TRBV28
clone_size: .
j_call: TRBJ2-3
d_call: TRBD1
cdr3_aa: CASGPTGTGGTDTQYF
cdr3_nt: TGTGCCAGCGGGCCAACCGGGACAGGGGGAACAGATACGCAGTATTTT

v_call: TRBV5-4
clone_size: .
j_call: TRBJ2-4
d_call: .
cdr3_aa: CASSTDSRGAKNIQYF
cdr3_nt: TGTGCCAGCAGCACCGACAGCCGTGGGGCCAAAAACATTCAGTACTTC

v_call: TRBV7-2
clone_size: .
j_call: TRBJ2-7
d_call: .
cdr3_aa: CASSLAAPSYEQYF
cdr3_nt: TGTGCCAGCAGCTTAGCGGCCCCATCCTACGAGCAGTACTTC

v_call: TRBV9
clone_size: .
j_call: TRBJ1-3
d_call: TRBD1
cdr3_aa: CASSVRGLDTIYF
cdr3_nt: TGTGCCAGCAGCGTAAGGGGGCTGGACACCATATATTTT

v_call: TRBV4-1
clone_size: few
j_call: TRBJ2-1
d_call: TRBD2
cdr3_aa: CASSQGGLNTNEQFF
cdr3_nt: TGCGCCAGCAGCCAAGGGGGACTAAATACTAATGAGCAGTTCTTC

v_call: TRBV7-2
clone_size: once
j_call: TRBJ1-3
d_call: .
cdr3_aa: CASSTRGGAESGNTIYF
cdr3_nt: TGTGCCAGCAGCACGAGAGGGGGGGCTGAGTCTGGAAACACCATATATTTT

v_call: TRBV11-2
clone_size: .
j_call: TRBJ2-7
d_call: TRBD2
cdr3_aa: CASSLEPGTNYEQYF
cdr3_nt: TGTGCCAGCAGCTTAGAGCCCGGGACTAACTACGAGCAGTACTTC

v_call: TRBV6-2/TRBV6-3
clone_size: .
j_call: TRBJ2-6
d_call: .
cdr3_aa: CASSYSPGRPGGANVLTF
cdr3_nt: TGTGCCAGCAGTTACTCCCCGGGACGGCCGGGCGGGGCCAACGTCCTGACTTTC

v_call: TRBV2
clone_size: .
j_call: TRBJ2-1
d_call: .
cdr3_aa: CASSEDYSSYNEQFF
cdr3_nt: TGTGCCAGCAGTGAGGACTATAGCTCCTACAATGAGCAGTTCTTC

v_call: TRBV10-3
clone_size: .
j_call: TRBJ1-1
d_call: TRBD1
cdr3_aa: CAISESNRGRESEAFF
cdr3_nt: TGTGCCATCAGTGAGTCGAACAGGGGGCGAGAGAGTGAAGCTTTCTTT

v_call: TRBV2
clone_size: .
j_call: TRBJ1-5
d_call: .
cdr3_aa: CASSLDSSNQPQHF
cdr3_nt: TGTGCCAGCAGTTTGGACAGTAGCAATCAGCCCCAGCATTTT

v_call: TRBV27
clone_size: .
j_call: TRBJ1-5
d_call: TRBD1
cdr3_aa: CASSFGTDSNQPQHF
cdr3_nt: TGTGCCAGCAGTTTTGGGACAGATAGCAATCAGCCCCAGCATTTT

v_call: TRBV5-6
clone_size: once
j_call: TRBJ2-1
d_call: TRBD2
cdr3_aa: CASSFASGRRLYNEQFF
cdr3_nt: TGTGCCAGCAGCTTCGCGAGCGGGAGGCGCCTTTACAATGAGCAGTTCTTC

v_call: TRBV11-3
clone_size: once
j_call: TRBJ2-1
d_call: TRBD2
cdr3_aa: CASSSGGGGAPEQFF
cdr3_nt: TGTGCCAGCAGCTCGGGTGGCGGGGGGGCCCCTGAGCAGTTCTTC

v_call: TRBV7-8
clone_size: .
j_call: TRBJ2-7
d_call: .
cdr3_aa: CASSLGSDANEQYF
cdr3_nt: TGTGCCAGCAGCTTAGGGTCAGATGCCAACGAGCAGTACTTC

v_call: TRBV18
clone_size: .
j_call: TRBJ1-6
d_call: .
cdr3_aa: CASRGGSHSPLHF
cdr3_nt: TGTGCCAGCCGGGGGGGGTCTCATTCACCCCTCCACTTT

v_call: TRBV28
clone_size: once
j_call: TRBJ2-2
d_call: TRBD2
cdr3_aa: CASIPTRGAIRDTGELFF
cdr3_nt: TGTGCCAGCATCCCCACGCGGGGGGCGATTAGAGACACCGGGGAGCTGTTTTTT

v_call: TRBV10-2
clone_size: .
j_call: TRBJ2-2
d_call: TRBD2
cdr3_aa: CASSLSSGSRRSTGELFF
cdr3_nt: TGCGCCAGCAGTTTGAGTAGCGGGAGTCGGCGGTCCACCGGGGAGCTGTTTTTT

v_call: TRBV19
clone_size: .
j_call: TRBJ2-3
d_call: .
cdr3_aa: CASTQGISTDTQYF
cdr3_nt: TGTGCCAGTACTCAGGGGATATCGACAGATACGCAGTATTTT

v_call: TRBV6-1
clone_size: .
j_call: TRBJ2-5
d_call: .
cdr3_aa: CASSENWIQETQYF
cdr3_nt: TGTGCCAGCAGTGAAAATTGGATACAAGAGACCCAGTACTTC

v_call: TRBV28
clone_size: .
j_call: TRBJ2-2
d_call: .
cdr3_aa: CASSLNLGGTGELFF
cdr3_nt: TGTGCCAGCAGTTTAAATCTAGGCGGGACCGGGGAGCTGTTTTTT

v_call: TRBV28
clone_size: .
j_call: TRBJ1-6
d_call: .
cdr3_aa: CASNPIGRTESSYNSPLHF
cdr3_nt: TGTGCCAGCAACCCAATAGGGAGGACAGAGAGCTCCTATAATTCACCCCTCCACTTT

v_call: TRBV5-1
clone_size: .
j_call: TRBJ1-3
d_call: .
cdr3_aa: CASSLEGNTIYF
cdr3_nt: TGCGCCAGCAGCTTGGAAGGGAACACCATATATTTT

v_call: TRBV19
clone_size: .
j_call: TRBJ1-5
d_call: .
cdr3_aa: CASSTGYYQPQHF
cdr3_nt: TGTGCCAGTAGTACAGGGTATTATCAGCCCCAGCATTTT

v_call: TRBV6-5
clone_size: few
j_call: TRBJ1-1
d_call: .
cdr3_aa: CASMRGETNTEAFF
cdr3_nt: TGTGCCAGCATGAGGGGGGAGACGAACACTGAAGCTTTCTTT

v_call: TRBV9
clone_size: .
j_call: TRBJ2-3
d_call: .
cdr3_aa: CASSVGLSTDTQYF
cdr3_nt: TGTGCCAGCAGCGTAGGCCTTAGCACAGATACGCAGTATTTT

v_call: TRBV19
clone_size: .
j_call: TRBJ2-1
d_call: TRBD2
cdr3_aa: CASSPPASGRGNEQFF
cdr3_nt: TGTGCCAGTAGTCCCCCGGCTAGCGGGAGAGGCAATGAGCAGTTCTTC

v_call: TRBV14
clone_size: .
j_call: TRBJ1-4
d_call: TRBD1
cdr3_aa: CASSREQGAGEKLFF
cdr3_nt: TGTGCCAGCAGCCGGGAACAGGGGGCGGGTGAAAAACTGTTTTTT

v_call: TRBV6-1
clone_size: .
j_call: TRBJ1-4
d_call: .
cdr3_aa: CASSEALHRNEKLFF
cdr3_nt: TGTGCCAGCAGTGAAGCCCTACATAGAAATGAAAAACTGTTTTTT

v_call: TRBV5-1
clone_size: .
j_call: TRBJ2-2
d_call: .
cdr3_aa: CASSLGANTGELFF
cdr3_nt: TGCGCCAGCAGCTTGGGAGCGAACACCGGGGAGCTGTTTTTT

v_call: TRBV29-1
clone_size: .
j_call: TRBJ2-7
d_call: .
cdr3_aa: CSVRRGFYEQYF
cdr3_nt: TGCAGCGTTCGCAGGGGTTTCTACGAGCAGTACTTC

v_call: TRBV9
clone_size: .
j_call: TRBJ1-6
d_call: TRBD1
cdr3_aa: CASSVQDRGDSPLHF
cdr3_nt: TGTGCCAGCAGCGTACAGGACAGGGGTGATTCACCCCTCCACTTT

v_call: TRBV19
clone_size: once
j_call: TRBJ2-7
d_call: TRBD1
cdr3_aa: CASSTRDRVLF
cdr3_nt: TGTGCCAGTAGTACCCGGGACAGGGTTTTATTC

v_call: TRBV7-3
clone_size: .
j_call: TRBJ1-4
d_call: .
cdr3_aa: CASALDPVNEKLFF
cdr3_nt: TGTGCCAGCGCCTTGGATCCAGTTAATGAAAAACTGTTTTTT